The T cell receptor beta chain described here comes from a study of blood T cell repertoires in COVID-19. Study overall: Samples taken during acute and convalescent COVID-19 were collected in the United States, Italy and Spain. T cells, B-cell-depleted T cells, or PBMCs supplied cDNA or gDNA.

Between the trimmed V and J ends, which lost 0 bases and 3 bases, there was a span of 11 bases. CDR1 and CDR2 from the germline V gene are LNHNV and YYDKDF (reference sequence). The CDR3 spans 15 residues. In its sample, this clone was seen a few times. In the original analysis: Reference gene primer amplification in the assay estimated nucleated cell counts. Sequencing used immunoSEQ multiplex PCR; TCRdb keeps in-frame clones, though not all of them. Clone size and the V and J calls come from that table; the DNA yielded D and trimming. The sample carries some 180,000 clones, around 85% recorded once.

The sample comprised peripheral blood. The sequence came from a man between 65 and 85 years old with active or convalescent COVID-19. The rearrangement uses TRBV15 and TRBJ1-1, with D maybe TRBD1 (5 bases). CDR3 nucleotides: TGTGCCACCAGCAGAGAGGGGGGAGTATACACTGAAGCTTTCTTT. Translation gives CATSREGGVYTEAFF. Complete variable domain (other parts from reference TRBV15 and TRBJ1-1): DAMVIQNPRYQVTQFGKPVTLSCSQTLNHNVMYWYQQKSSQAPKLLFHYYDKDFNNEADTPDNFQSRRPNTSFCFLDIRSPGLGDTAMYLCATSREGGVYTEAFFGQGTRLTVV.